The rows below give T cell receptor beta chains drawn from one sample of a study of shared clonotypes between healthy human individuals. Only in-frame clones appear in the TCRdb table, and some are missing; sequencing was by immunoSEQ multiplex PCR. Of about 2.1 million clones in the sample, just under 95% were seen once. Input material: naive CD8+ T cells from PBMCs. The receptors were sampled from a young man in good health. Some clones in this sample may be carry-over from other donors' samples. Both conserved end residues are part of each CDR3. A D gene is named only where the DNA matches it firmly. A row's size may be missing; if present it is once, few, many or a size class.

CDR3nt: TGTGCCAGCAGCCTCGGGGATACGCAGTGGGAGACCCAGTACTTC
CDR3aa: CASSLGDTQWETQYF
abundance: once
j_gene: TRBJ2-5
d_gene: NA
v_gene: TRBV7-2

CDR3nt: TGTGCCAGCAGTGCCGGGCAGGTAGCGTCCAATCAGCCCCAGCATTTT
CDR3aa: CASSAGQVASNQPQHF
abundance: NA
j_gene: TRBJ1-5
d_gene: NA
v_gene: TRBV6-1

CDR3nt: TGTGCCAGTAGTATAGATTTCCATCTCATCGGGGAGCTGTTTTTT
CDR3aa: CASSIDFHLIGELFF
abundance: few
j_gene: TRBJ2-2
d_gene: NA
v_gene: TRBV19

CDR3nt: TGCGCCAGCAGCCAGAGACAGAGGGGTGGCTACACCTTC
CDR3aa: CASSQRQRGGYTF
abundance: NA
j_gene: TRBJ1-2
d_gene: NA
v_gene: TRBV4-1

CDR3nt: TGTGCCAGCAGCCCCTATCGTGAGCGGCCCAATGAGCAGTTCTTC
CDR3aa: CASSPYRERPNEQFF
abundance: NA
j_gene: TRBJ2-1
d_gene: NA
v_gene: TRBV6-5

CDR3nt: TGCGCCAGCAGCCAAGACATGAGCGGACCGGTACGGGGCGAGCAGTACTTC
CDR3aa: CASSQDMSGPVRGEQYF
abundance: NA
j_gene: TRBJ2-7
d_gene: NA
v_gene: TRBV4-1

CDR3nt: TGCGCCAGCAGCCAAGTTAGCGGGAGGGCCTCCTACAATGAGCAGTTCTTC
CDR3aa: CASSQVSGRASYNEQFF
abundance: NA
j_gene: TRBJ2-1
d_gene: TRBD2
v_gene: TRBV4-1

CDR3nt: TGTGCCAGCACCAAAATCCGGGGCGTGAACACTGAAGCTTTCTTT
CDR3aa: CASTKIRGVNTEAFF
abundance: NA
j_gene: TRBJ1-1
d_gene: NA
v_gene: TRBV28

CDR3nt: TGTGCCAGCAGTCTAGGGGCGACGAAGTTCTTC
CDR3aa: CASSLGATKFF
abundance: NA
j_gene: TRBJ2-1
d_gene: NA
v_gene: TRBV28

CDR3nt: TGTGCCAGCAGTTTGGGCCGGGACAGATCCGAGCAGTACTTC
CDR3aa: CASSLGRDRSEQYF
abundance: NA
j_gene: TRBJ2-7
d_gene: TRBD1
v_gene: TRBV28

CDR3nt: TGTGCCAGCAGTGATCCGGCTAGCGGGAGGGAAGGCACCGGGGAGCTGTTTTTT
CDR3aa: CASSDPASGREGTGELFF
abundance: NA
j_gene: TRBJ2-2
d_gene: TRBD2
v_gene: TRBV2

CDR3nt: TGCGCCAGCAGCTACAGACAGGGGACGGTCTATGGCTACACCTTC
CDR3aa: CASSYRQGTVYGYTF
abundance: NA
j_gene: TRBJ1-2
d_gene: TRBD1
v_gene: TRBV4-1

CDR3nt: TGTGCCAGCAGTCCCTACGCTACAGGCCTCCAAGAGACCCAGTACTTC
CDR3aa: CASSPYATGLQETQYF
abundance: NA
j_gene: TRBJ2-5
d_gene: NA
v_gene: TRBV9

CDR3nt: TGTGCCAGCAGCACTATAACTAGCGGGAGTAATGAGCAGTTCTTC
CDR3aa: CASSTITSGSNEQFF
abundance: NA
j_gene: TRBJ2-1
d_gene: TRBD2
v_gene: TRBV13

CDR3nt: TGTGCCAGCAGTTACGGACTAGCGGGAGACAATGAGCAGTTCTTC
CDR3aa: CASSYGLAGDNEQFF
abundance: NA
j_gene: TRBJ2-1
d_gene: TRBD2
v_gene: TRBV6-5

CDR3nt: TGTGCCAGCAGGGGAGGGAGCTCCTACGAGCAGTACTTC
CDR3aa: CASRGGSSYEQYF
abundance: NA
j_gene: TRBJ2-7
d_gene: TRBD2
v_gene: TRBV6-1

CDR3nt: TGTGCCAGCAGCCCAAGGTCAGGGACAGTTGGGGGCTACACCTTC
CDR3aa: CASSPRSGTVGGYTF
abundance: once
j_gene: TRBJ1-2
d_gene: TRBD1
v_gene: TRBV7-9

CDR3nt: TGTGCCAGCAGCCCTCTGACAGTGACCCCTCACACTGAAGCTTTCTTT
CDR3aa: CASSPLTVTPHTEAFF
abundance: NA
j_gene: TRBJ1-1
d_gene: NA
v_gene: TRBV11-2

CDR3nt: TGTGCCAGCAGCGTATCTCTAGCGGGAGCTTTCTCCTACAATGAGCAGTTCTTC
CDR3aa: CASSVSLAGAFSYNEQFF
abundance: NA
j_gene: TRBJ2-1
d_gene: TRBD2
v_gene: TRBV9

CDR3nt: TGTGCCAGCAGTCCCGGGACAGGGAACTACGAGCAGTACTTC
CDR3aa: CASSPGTGNYEQYF
abundance: few
j_gene: TRBJ2-7
d_gene: TRBD1
v_gene: TRBV11-2

CDR3nt: TGTGCCAGCAGCTCTGGGACCACCCTTTCGCACGAGCAGTACTTC
CDR3aa: CASSSGTTLSHEQYF
abundance: NA
j_gene: TRBJ2-7
d_gene: NA
v_gene: TRBV4-2

CDR3nt: TGTGCCAGCAGCTTACAGGGGAACACTGAAGCTTTCTTT
CDR3aa: CASSLQGNTEAFF
abundance: NA
j_gene: TRBJ1-1
d_gene: NA
v_gene: TRBV6-5